These 16 T cell receptor beta chains were sequenced from one sample in a study of long-term antiretroviral therapy in people with HIV. With survey level as its setting, the immunoSEQ assay was v3.0. Assay used: immunoSEQ multiplex PCR; TCRdb lists only in-frame clones, some missing. This table holds more than 20,000 clones, roughly 94% found once. Sequences were derived from unsorted PBMCs, sampled roughly 5.1 years after starting antiretroviral therapy. Source of these receptors: a woman in her forties or fifties with HIV.

The V and J genes are TRBV4-2 and TRBJ2-1; the D gene is possibly TRBD2 (7 bases). V was clipped by 0 bases and J by 6 bases, with 12 bases between them. Germline V CDR1 and CDR2: LGHNA, YNFKEQ. There are 15 residues in the CDR3. The CDR3 loop is CASSQEGGVSNEQFF. CDR3 sequence (DNA): TGTGCCAGCAGCCAAGAAGGGGGGGTTAGCAATGAGCAGTTCTTC.

In DNA form, the CDR3 reads TGTGCCAGCACTGTGACAGATAGCAATCAGCCCCAGCATTTT. Protein sequence: CASTVTDSNQPQHF. V gene TRBV19 combines with J gene TRBJ1-5; tentative D call: TRBD1 (5 bases). The germline CDR1 and CDR2 sequences are LNHDA and SQIVND (reference sequence). Trimming stripped 9 bases from V and 0 bases from J, with 12 bases between. This CDR3 has 14 residues. The full variable domain, in which reference TRBV19 and TRBJ1-5 provide the parts outside the CDR3, is DGGITQSPKYLFRKEGQNVTLSCEQNLNHDAMYWYRQDPGQGLRLIYYSQIVNDFQKGDIAEGYSVSREKKESFPLTVTSAQKNPTAFYLCASTVTDSNQPQHFGDGTRLSIL.

This chain connects TRBV27 to TRBJ2-5; 8 nucleotides match TRBD2. Germline trimming cut 6 bases from V and 11 bases from J; bases unmatched to any gene: 14. The V gene's germline CDR1 is MNHEY and CDR2 SMNVEV (reference sequence). The CDR3 is made up of 14 amino acids. CDR3 sequence (DNA): TGTGCCAGCAGCCCCCCGGGACCCCGGGGGGGACAGTACTTC. This codes for CASSPPGPRGGQYF.

The J gene is TRBJ1-1, the V gene TRBV6-1; D is perhaps TRBD1 (5 bases). Germline V gene sequence: CDR1 MNHNS, CDR2 SASEGT. The V gene lost 7 bases and the J gene lost 3 bases, with 18 bases spanning the gap. The CDR3 is 15 amino acids. CDR3 sequence (DNA): TGTGCCAGCAAGGGGTGGTGGGCGGGAGACACTGAAGCTTTCTTT. Its protein is CASKGWWAGDTEAFF.

V usage is TRBV5-6 and J usage is TRBJ2-1, with 13 bases identical to TRBD2. From germline, CDR1 is SGHDT and CDR2 YYEEEE. The CDR3 sequence is 18 residues long. The J segment lost 2 bases and the V segment lost 2 bases, leaving 7 bases of the junction unmatched. CDR3 DNA: TGTGCCAGCAGCTTCGGACTAGCGGGAGCGGGTACCTACAATGAGCAGTTCTTC. Protein sequence: CASSFGLAGAGTYNEQFF. Full variable domain (outside the CDR3, taken from reference TRBV5-6 and TRBJ2-1): DAGVTQSPTHLIKTRGQQVTLRCSPKSGHDTVSWYQQALGQGPQFIFQYYEEEERQRGNFPDRFSGHQFPNYSSELNVNALLLGDSALYLCASSFGLAGAGTYNEQFFGPGTRLTVL.

The chain joins TRBV28 to TRBJ2-5, with 9 positions matching TRBD2. From germline, CDR1 is MDHEN and CDR2 SYDVKM. Losses at the gene ends were 11 bases for V and 2 bases for J; bases not matched to a gene: 6. The CDR3 is made up of 13 amino acids. The CDR3 DNA is TGTGCCCACGGGCTAGCGGGACAAGAGACCCAGTACTTC. This codes for CAHGLAGQETQYF.

J is TRBJ1-5 and V is TRBV4-2; 8 bases map to TRBD1. Germline V gene sequence: CDR1 LGHNA, CDR2 YNFKEQ. V was pared by 4 bases and J by 0 bases, with 2 bases of the junction left unmatched. This CDR3 comprises 15 residues. The CDR3: CASSRTGNSNQPQHF. The CDR3 DNA follows: TGTGCCAGCAGCCGGACAGGGAATAGCAATCAGCCCCAGCATTTT.

The chain has TRBV14 and TRBJ1-1; the D is unclear. Germline V CDR1 and CDR2: SGHDN, FVKESK. The CDR3 is 14 amino acids. V lost 4 bases, J lost 2 bases, and 11 bases lay in between. The CDR3 protein is CASSPRVANTEAFF. DNA of the CDR3: TGTGCCAGCAGCCCGAGGGTAGCAAACACTGAAGCTTTCTTT.

This chain joins TRBV5-4 and TRBJ1-5, with 7 bases lining up with TRBD1. Germline V lookup: CDR1 SGHNT, CDR2 YYREEE (reference sequence). V lost 4 bases to trimming and J lost 2 bases; unmatched junction nucleotides: 6. This CDR3 is 15 amino acids long. CDR3 sequence reads: CASSAQGGGNQPQHF. The CDR3 bases are TGTGCCAGCAGCGCCCAGGGGGGGGGCAATCAGCCCCAGCATTTT. Variable domain in full (rest from reference TRBV5-4 and TRBJ1-5): ETGVTQSPTHLIKTRGQQVTLRCSSQSGHNTVSWYQQALGQGPQFIFQYYREEENGRGNFPPRFSGLQFPNYSSELNVNALELDDSALYLCASSAQGGGNQPQHFGDGTRLSIL.

The chain recombines TRBV2 with TRBJ2-1; D uncertain. CDR3 length: 17 residues. V shed 3 bases and J shed 2 bases, with 17 bases lying between them. CDR1 is SNHLY, CDR2 FYNNEI, per germline. The CDR3 DNA reads as TGTGCCAGCAGTGACATTGAGCCGGAAGGGCCCTACAATGAGCAGTTCTTC. Protein sequence: CASSDIEPEGPYNEQFF.

This chain uses TRBV7-9 with TRBJ2-7; the D gene is possibly TRBD1 (6 bases). There are 17 residues in the CDR3. The V end lost 1 base, the J end lost 2 bases, and 18 bases lay between the germline ends. Germline CDR1 reads SEHNR; CDR2 reads FQNEAQ (reference sequence). The CDR3 spells CASSLGSSVQGTYEQYF. CDR3 DNA sequence: TGTGCCAGCAGCTTAGGCTCCAGTGTCCAGGGGACCTACGAGCAGTACTTC.

The chain is built from TRBV7-3 and TRBJ1-2, with a possible D match to TRBD1 (6 bases). The CDR3 totals 13 residues. V lost 1 base to trimming and J lost 12 bases, with 15 bases between them. Germline values: CDR1 SGHTA, CDR2 FQGTGA. CDR3 in amino acids: CASSLIPGELHTF. The CDR3 nucleotides are TGTGCCAGCAGCTTAATCCCAGGGGAGTTGCACACCTTC.

CDR3 amino acids: CASSLLGGAPTEAFF. The CDR3 DNA sequence: TGTGCCAGCAGCTTACTAGGAGGGGCGCCCACTGAAGCTTTCTTT. The chain joins TRBV7-8 to TRBJ1-1; maybe TRBD1 (5 bases). This CDR3 comprises 15 residues. V dropped 2 bases and J dropped 4 bases, with 14 bases sitting between them. Per the germline V gene, CDR1 is SGHVS and CDR2 is FQNEAQ.

The CDR3 loop reads CASSRAGEIHNEQFF. The CDR3 region has the DNA TGTGCCAGCAGTCGAGCGGGAGAAATCCACAATGAGCAGTTCTTC. The rearrangement links TRBV27 to TRBJ2-1; TRBD2 matches 8 bases. CDR3 size: 15 residues. The junction had 8 bases not matched to a gene; V was cut back by 5 bases and J by 5 bases. Germline lookup yields CDR1 MNHEY and CDR2 SMNVEV (reference sequence).

This clone was recorded only once. The genes are TRBV19 and TRBJ1-1, with D possibly TRBD1 on 6 matching bases. Germline CDR1 is LNHDA and CDR2 is SQIVND (reference sequence). The CDR3 covers 16 residues. V lost 5 bases and J 0 bases, leaving 16 bases between the germline ends. The DNA for the CDR3 is TGTGCCAGTAGTTTTAGCGGGGGCGGAATGAACACTGAAGCTTTCTTT. It codes for CASSFSGGGMNTEAFF.

The rearrangement links TRBV10-3 to TRBJ2-2; tentative D call: TRBD2 (8 bases). CDR1 ENHRY and CDR2 SYGVKD come from the germline V gene. The V gene lost 3 bases and the J gene lost 6 bases, with 29 bases spanning the gap. This CDR3 contains 20 residues. The CDR3 DNA sequence: TGTGCCATCAGTGACCGGGACAGAACCAGCGGGAGTCCGGGGGCCGGGGAGCTGTTTTTT. This sequence encodes CAISDRDRTSGSPGAGELFF.